This T cell receptor beta chain was sequenced during a study of cytomegalovirus exposure and HLA in healthy donors. With regard to this clone: No antigen is known for it.

The PCR was carried out with 60 Vbeta primers and 13 Jbeta primers. Clones were read by immunoSEQ multiplex PCR, and TCRdb kept only the in-frame ones, dropping some. The sample lists approximately 150,000 clones, approximately 80% occurring once. Whole-study findings and limits: Versus the roughly 670-donor mean, an Asian-associated ancestry cluster reportedly showed fewer N-insertions in a later analysis.

The clonotype was recovered from a woman aged 60-70 years in good health and CMV-seronegative. Sequenced material: PBMCs.

The CDR3 protein is CASSQGGSAGGRHTQYF. The CDR3 DNA follows: TGTGCCAGCAGCCAAGGGGGATCGGCGGGAGGGCGACATACGCAGTATTTT. The rearrangement uses TRBV14 and TRBJ2-3; 9 bases match TRBD2. V lost 1 base to trimming and J lost 7 bases; unmatched junction nucleotides: 12. This CDR3 has 17 residues. Germline values: CDR1 SGHDN, CDR2 FVKESK.